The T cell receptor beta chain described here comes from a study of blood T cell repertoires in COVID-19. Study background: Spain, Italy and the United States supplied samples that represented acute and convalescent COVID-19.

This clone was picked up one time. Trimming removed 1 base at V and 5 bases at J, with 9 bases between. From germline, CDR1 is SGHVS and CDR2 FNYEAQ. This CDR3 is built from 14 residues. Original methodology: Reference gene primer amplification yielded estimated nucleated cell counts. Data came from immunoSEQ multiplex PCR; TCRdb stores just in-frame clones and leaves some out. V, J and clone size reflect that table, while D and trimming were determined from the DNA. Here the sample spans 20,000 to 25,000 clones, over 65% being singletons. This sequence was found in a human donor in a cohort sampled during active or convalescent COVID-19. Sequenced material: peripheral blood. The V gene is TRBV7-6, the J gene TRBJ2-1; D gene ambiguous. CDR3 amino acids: CASSLGRLDNEQFF. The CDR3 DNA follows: TGTGCCAGCAGCTTAGGCAGGTTGGACAATGAGCAGTTCTTC.